These T cell receptor beta chains were read from a single sample in a study of OX40 agonist ivuxolimab in advanced cancers. Assay used: immunoSEQ multiplex PCR; TCRdb lists only in-frame clones, some missing. The table records about 83,000 clones, 85% of them present only once. Sequenced material: CD4+ or CD8+ T cells sorted from blood, taken in a trial of the OX40 agonist ivuxolimab. The receptors were gathered from an adult with an advanced solid tumor such as melanoma, head and neck, liver or kidney cancer. CDR3s include the opening cysteine and the closing phenylalanine or tryptophan. The D gene is left open where the match is weak. Clone size is not always given. Where it is, it says once, few, many or a class for expanded clones.

d_call j_call v_call clone_size cdr3_aa cdr3_nt
TRBD1 TRBJ2-3 TRBV19 . CASSPLGQVRTDTQYF TGTGCCAGTAGTCCTCTCGGACAGGTACGCACAGATACGCAGTATTTT
. TRBJ1-4 TRBV27 once CASTSQGAGDEKLFF TGTGCCAGCACCTCCCAAGGGGCCGGGGATGAAAAACTGTTTTTT
. TRBJ2-1 TRBV16 . CASSRRQTTNNEQFF TGTGCCAGCAGCCGCCGACAGACCACGAACAATGAGCAGTTCTTC
TRBD1 TRBJ1-5 TRBV18 . CASSPSQGSYSNQPQHF TGTGCCAGCTCACCATCACAGGGGAGTTATAGCAATCAGCCCCAGCATTTT
. TRBJ1-1 TRBV30 . CAWRPLGDLNTEAFF TGTGCCTGGAGACCCCTAGGGGACTTGAACACTGAAGCTTTCTTT
TRBD1 TRBJ1-6 TRBV27 few CASSSSGTGRNSPLHF TGTGCCAGCAGTTCGTCCGGGACAGGGAGGAATTCACCCCTCCACTTT
. TRBJ2-7 TRBV6-6 . CASRRSAVSYEQYF TGTGCCAGCCGCCGTTCGGCCGTAAGCTACGAGCAGTACTTC
. TRBJ1-1 TRBV5-6 . CASSLTGGRADLWNTEAFF TGTGCCAGCAGCTTAACGGGAGGGCGGGCGGATCTCTGGAACACTGAAGCTTTCTTT
. TRBJ2-3 TRBV9 . CASSGGAAPSTDTQYF TGTGCCAGCAGCGGAGGGGCAGCTCCTAGCACAGATACGCAGTATTTT
. TRBJ1-5 TRBV19 once CASSIFNQPQHF TGTGCCAGTAGTATCTTTAATCAGCCCCAGCATTTT
TRBD1 TRBJ1-4 TRBV5-5 . CASTGQVATNEKLFF TGTGCCAGCACAGGACAGGTTGCAACTAATGAAAAACTGTTTTTT
TRBD1 TRBJ2-3 TRBV7-6 . CASSPRTGEGTDTQYF TGTGCCAGCAGCCCGAGGACAGGGGAAGGGACAGATACGCAGTATTTT
. TRBJ1-1 TRBV7-9 . CASSLVLLQGEAFF TGTGCCAGCAGCTTAGTGCTACTTCAGGGGGAAGCTTTCTTT
TRBD2 TRBJ2-1 TRBV9 . CASSVGAGGVNEQFF TGTGCCAGCAGCGTAGGCGCGGGGGGGGTCAATGAGCAGTTCTTC
TRBD2 TRBJ2-2 TRBV5-4 few CASSFGGEAGELFF TGTGCCAGCAGCTTCGGGGGGGAAGCCGGGGAGCTGTTTTTT
. TRBJ2-1 TRBV27 . CASSLRPGNNEQFF TGTGCCAGCAGTTTAAGACCCGGTAACAATGAGCAGTTCTTC
. TRBJ1-5 TRBV19 . CASKTKREGSNQPQHF TGTGCCAGTAAGACGAAGCGCGAAGGGAGCAATCAGCCCCAGCATTTT
. TRBJ1-2 TRBV7-8 . CASSSTPAGGYTF TGTGCCAGCAGCTCCACACCTGCAGGTGGCTACACCTTC
. TRBJ1-5 TRBV18 . CASSPQGSNQPQHF TGTGCCAGCTCACCTCAGGGTAGCAATCAGCCCCAGCATTTT
TRBD1 TRBJ2-5 TRBV11-1 . CASSLGQGEEQYF TGTGCCAGCAGCTTAGGACAGGGAGAGGAGCAGTACTTC
TRBD2 TRBJ2-3 TRBV7-9 . CASSLSGAGNTDTQYF TGTGCCAGCAGCCTTAGCGGGGCGGGGAACACAGATACGCAGTATTTT
. TRBJ1-4 TRBV6-1 . CASSEWRLFF TGTGCCAGCAGTGAATGGCGACTGTTTTTT
. TRBJ2-5 TRBV6-1 . CASSEGRETQYF TGTGCCAGCAGTGAAGGGAGGGAGACCCAGTACTTC
. TRBJ2-1 TRBV5-1 . CASSLLAERINEQFF TGCGCCAGCAGCTTGTTGGCGGAAAGGATCAATGAGCAGTTCTTC
. TRBJ1-3 TRBV6-1 . CASRWDISSGNTIYF TGTGCCAGCAGATGGGACATCAGCTCTGGAAACACCATATATTTT
. TRBJ2-7 TRBV5-8 . CASSLVGQSSYEQYF TGTGCCAGCAGCTTGGTCGGACAGAGCTCCTACGAGCAGTACTTC
. TRBJ1-3 TRBV19 . CASSSGTTGNTIYF TGTGCCAGTAGTAGCGGGACGACTGGAAACACCATATATTTT
TRBD1 TRBJ2-5 TRBV5-8 . CASSLAVTGGLQETQYF TGTGCCAGCAGCTTGGCTGTGACAGGGGGCCTCCAAGAGACCCAGTACTTC
TRBD2 TRBJ2-1 TRBV11-1 . CASSLVLTSGGPNEQFF TGTGCCAGCAGCCTCGTATTGACTAGCGGGGGCCCCAATGAGCAGTTCTTC
. TRBJ1-2 TRBV4-3 once CASSLQAGDYGYTF TGCGCCAGCAGCCTCCAGGCGGGGGACTATGGCTACACCTTC
. TRBJ1-5 TRBV19 . CASSTQGIWRSNQPQHF TGTGCCAGTAGTACACAGGGAATTTGGAGGAGCAATCAGCCCCAGCATTTT
. TRBJ2-3 TRBV7-7 . CASSLRGGRTDTQYF TGTGCCAGCAGCTTAAGGGGGGGCAGGACAGATACGCAGTATTTT
. TRBJ2-5 TRBV5-1 . CASSPWFGAETQYF TGCGCCAGCAGCCCCTGGTTCGGGGCAGAGACCCAGTACTTC
. TRBJ1-5 TRBV6-5 . CASSWTANNQPQHF TGTGCCAGCAGTTGGACCGCTAACAATCAGCCCCAGCATTTT
TRBD1 TRBJ1-6 TRBV27 few CASSEQGEPLHF TGTGCCAGCAGTGAACAGGGGGAACCCCTCCACTTT
. TRBJ2-3 TRBV25-1 . CASSGTRGAGGTDTQYF TGTGCCAGCAGTGGTACCCGGGGGGCTGGCGGCACAGATACGCAGTATTTT
. TRBJ1-6 TRBV1 once CTSSHPLGGLTDGNSPLHF TGCACCAGCAGCCACCCCTTGGGGGGCCTAACGGACGGTAATTCACCCCTCCACTTT
. TRBJ1-2 TRBV7-8 . CASSLIQARLSRGYTF TGTGCCAGCAGCTTAATACAGGCCCGGTTATCGCGGGGCTACACCTTC
. TRBJ2-7 TRBV7-2 once CASSWQGYEQYF TGTGCCAGCAGCTGGCAGGGCTACGAGCAGTACTTC
TRBD1 TRBJ1-4 TRBV7-2 . CASSLWGGGRHEKLFF TGTGCCAGCAGCTTGTGGGGAGGGGGCCGACATGAAAAACTGTTTTTT
TRBD2 TRBJ2-5 TRBV7-6 . CASSPRLATAETQYF TGTGCCAGCAGCCCACGACTAGCGACGGCGGAGACCCAGTACTTC
. TRBJ2-2 TRBV7-3 . CASNGSPNTGELFF TGTGCCAGCAACGGGTCTCCAAACACCGGGGAGCTGTTTTTT
. TRBJ2-5 TRBV7-7 . CASSLNLQETQYF TGTGCTAGCAGCTTAAATCTACAAGAGACCCAGTACTTC
TRBD2 TRBJ2-7 TRBV9 . CASSVGPPVAGVYYEQYF TGTGCCAGCAGCGTAGGCCCGCCTGTGGCGGGGGTGTACTACGAGCAGTACTTC
. TRBJ1-5 TRBV4-3 many CASSLTSNQPQHF TGCGCCAGCAGCCTGACAAGCAATCAGCCCCAGCATTTT
TRBD1 TRBJ2-2 TRBV7-3 . CASRRTGRNTGELFF TGTGCCAGCAGGAGGACAGGGAGGAACACCGGGGAGCTGTTTTTT
TRBD1 TRBJ1-2 TRBV7-2 . CASSLFQGENGYTF TGTGCCAGCAGCTTATTTCAGGGGGAGAATGGCTACACCTTC
TRBD2 TRBJ2-3 TRBV9 . CASSVGTSGRGTDTQYF TGTGCCAGCAGCGTAGGCACTAGCGGGAGGGGTACAGATACGCAGTATTTT
. TRBJ2-7 TRBV6-1 . CASSPDRLTYEQYF TGTGCCAGCAGTCCGGACAGACTTACCTACGAGCAGTACTTC
TRBD1 TRBJ2-2 TRBV7-2 . CASSSQGAGYTGELFF TGTGCCAGCAGCTCCCAGGGGGCGGGATACACCGGGGAGCTGTTTTTT
. TRBJ1-3 TRBV11-1 . CASSLEWYSGNTIYF TGTGCCAGCAGCTTAGAATGGTACTCTGGAAACACCATATATTTT
TRBD1 TRBJ2-5 TRBV5-4 once CASNSGGAETQYF TGTGCCAGCAACTCAGGGGGAGCGGAGACCCAGTACTTC
. TRBJ1-4 TRBV19 few CASSIGIGGGEKLFF TGTGCCAGTAGTATTGGCATTGGGGGGGGTGAAAAACTGTTTTTT
TRBD1 TRBJ1-5 TRBV2 . CASSEVLQGNQPQHF TGTGCCAGCAGTGAAGTGCTACAGGGGAATCAGCCCCAGCATTTT
TRBD2 TRBJ2-1 TRBV2 . CASRQRGGYNEQFF TGTGCCAGCAGGCAGCGGGGGGGGTACAATGAGCAGTTCTTC